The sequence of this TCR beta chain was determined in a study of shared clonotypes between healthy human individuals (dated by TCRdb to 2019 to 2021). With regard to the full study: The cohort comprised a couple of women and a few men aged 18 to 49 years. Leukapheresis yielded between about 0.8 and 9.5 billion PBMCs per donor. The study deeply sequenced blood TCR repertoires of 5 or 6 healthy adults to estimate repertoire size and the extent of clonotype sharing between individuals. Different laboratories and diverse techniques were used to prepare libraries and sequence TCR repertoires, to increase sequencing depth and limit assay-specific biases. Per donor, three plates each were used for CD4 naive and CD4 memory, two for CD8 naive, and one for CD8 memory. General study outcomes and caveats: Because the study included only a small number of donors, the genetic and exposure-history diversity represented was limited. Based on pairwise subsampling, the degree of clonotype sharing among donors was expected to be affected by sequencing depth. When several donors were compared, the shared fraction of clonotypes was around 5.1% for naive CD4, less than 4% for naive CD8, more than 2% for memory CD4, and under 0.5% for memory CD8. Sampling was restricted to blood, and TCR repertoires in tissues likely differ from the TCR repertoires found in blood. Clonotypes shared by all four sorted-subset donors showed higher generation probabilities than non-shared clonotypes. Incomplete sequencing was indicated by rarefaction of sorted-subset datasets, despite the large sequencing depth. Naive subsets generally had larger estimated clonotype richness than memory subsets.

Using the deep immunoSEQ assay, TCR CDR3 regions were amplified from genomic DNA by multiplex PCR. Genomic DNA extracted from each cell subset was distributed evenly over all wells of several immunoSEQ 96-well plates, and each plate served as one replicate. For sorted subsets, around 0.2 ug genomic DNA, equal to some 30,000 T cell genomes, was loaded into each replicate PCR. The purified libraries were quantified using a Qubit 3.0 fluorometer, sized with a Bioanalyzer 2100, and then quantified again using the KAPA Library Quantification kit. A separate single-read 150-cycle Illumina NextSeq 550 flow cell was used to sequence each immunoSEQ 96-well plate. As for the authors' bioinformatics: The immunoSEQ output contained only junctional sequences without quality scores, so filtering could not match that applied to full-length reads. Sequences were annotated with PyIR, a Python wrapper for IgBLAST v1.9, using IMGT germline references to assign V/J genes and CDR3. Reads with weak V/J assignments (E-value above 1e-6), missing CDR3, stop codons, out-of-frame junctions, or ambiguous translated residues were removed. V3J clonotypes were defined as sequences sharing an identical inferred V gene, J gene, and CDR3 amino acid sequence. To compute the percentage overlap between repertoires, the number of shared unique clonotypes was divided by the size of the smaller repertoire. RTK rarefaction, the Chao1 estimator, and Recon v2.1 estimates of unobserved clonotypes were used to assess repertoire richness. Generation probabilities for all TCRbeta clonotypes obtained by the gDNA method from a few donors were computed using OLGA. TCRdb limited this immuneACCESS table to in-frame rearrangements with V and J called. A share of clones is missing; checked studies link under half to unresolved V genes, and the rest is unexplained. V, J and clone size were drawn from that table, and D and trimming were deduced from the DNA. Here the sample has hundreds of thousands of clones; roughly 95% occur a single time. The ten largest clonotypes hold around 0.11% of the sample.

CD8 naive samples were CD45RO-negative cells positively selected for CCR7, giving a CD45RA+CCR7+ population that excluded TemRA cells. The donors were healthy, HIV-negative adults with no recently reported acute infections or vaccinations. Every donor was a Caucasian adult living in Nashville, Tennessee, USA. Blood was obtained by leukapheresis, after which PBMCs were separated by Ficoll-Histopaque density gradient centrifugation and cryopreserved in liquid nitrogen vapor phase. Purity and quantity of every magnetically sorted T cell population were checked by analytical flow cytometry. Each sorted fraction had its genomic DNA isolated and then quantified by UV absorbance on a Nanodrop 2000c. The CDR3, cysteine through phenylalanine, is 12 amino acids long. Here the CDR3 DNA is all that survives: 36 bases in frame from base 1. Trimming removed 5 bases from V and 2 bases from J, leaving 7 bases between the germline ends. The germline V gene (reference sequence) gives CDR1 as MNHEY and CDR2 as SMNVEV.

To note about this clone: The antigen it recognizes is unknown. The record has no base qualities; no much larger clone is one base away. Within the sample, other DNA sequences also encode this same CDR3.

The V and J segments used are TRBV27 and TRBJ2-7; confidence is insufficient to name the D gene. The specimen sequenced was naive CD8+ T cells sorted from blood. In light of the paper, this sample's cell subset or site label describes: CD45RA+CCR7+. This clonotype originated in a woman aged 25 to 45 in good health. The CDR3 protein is CASSPTPYEQYF. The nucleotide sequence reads TGTGCCAGCAGTCCCACCCCCTACGAGCAGTACTTC.